The 18 T cell receptor beta chains listed next were all sequenced from one sample in a study of OX40 agonist ivuxolimab in advanced cancers. The library relied on the immunoSEQ multiplex PCR assay. TCRdb obtained this table from immuneACCESS and retained in-frame rearrangements with V and J assigned. These tables miss some clones; where compared with another copy, unresolved V genes account for less than half of the shortfall, and the remainder is unexplained. Present in this sample are fewer than 85,000 clones, roughly nine tenths of which were seen just once. Of the sample, more than 8.5% falls within the top ten clones. Sequenced here: CD4+ or CD8+ T cells sorted from blood, sampled in a trial of the OX40 agonist ivuxolimab. The receptors were gathered from an adult with an advanced solid tumor such as melanoma, head and neck, liver or kidney cancer.

V is TRBV6-1 and J is TRBJ1-1; D may be TRBD1 (6 bases). Deletions cut 4 bases from V and 0 bases from J, with 18 bases between. Germline assignment: CDR1 MNHNS and CDR2 SASEGT. This CDR3 spans 17 amino acids. The CDR3 region has the DNA TGTGCCAGCAGTGCAACCCTAGGAAGGGGGGTGAACACTGAAGCTTTCTTT. Protein product: CASSATLGRGVNTEAFF.

The chain carries TRBV2 and TRBJ2-3, with D maybe TRBD1 (6 bases). V lost 9 bases and J 0 bases, leaving 13 bases between the germline ends. Per germline, CDR1 SNHLY and CDR2 FYNNEI. This CDR3 is built from 14 residues. The CDR3 loop is CASPGGRSTDTQYF. CDR3 nucleotides: TGTGCCAGTCCTGGGGGCAGAAGCACAGATACGCAGTATTTT.

The J gene is TRBJ2-3, the V gene TRBV27; D is undetermined. The CDR3 totals 12 residues. Germline V gene data show CDR1 as MNHEY and CDR2 as SMNVEV (reference sequence). Trimming removed 5 bases from V and 8 bases from J, with 11 bases in between. The CDR3 DNA follows: TGTGCCAGCAGTCAGATGTGGGGTACGCAGTATTTT. This encodes CASSQMWGTQYF.

The chain is built from TRBV27 and TRBJ2-7; 8 nucleotides agree with TRBD1. Germline CDR1 MNHEY, CDR2 SMNVEV (reference sequence). The CDR3 length is 13 residues. V gave up 6 bases and J gave up 6 bases; unmatched junction bases: 7. The CDR3 coding sequence is TGTGCCAGCAGGTGGCAGGGGGCAGGCGAGCAGTACTTC. Translation: CASRWQGAGEQYF.

The chain has TRBV13 and TRBJ2-5, with TRBD2 as a possible D gene (5 bases). V was shortened by 0 bases and J by 5 bases, with 13 bases between the two germline ends. The germline V gene encodes CDR1 PRHDT and CDR2 FYEKMQ (reference sequence). The CDR3 covers 15 residues. The CDR3 here is CASSLGDEGRETQYF. The CDR3 DNA is TGTGCCAGCAGCTTAGGCGACGAGGGCCGGGAGACCCAGTACTTC. Full variable domain (outside the CDR3, taken from reference TRBV13 and TRBJ2-5): AAGVIQSPRHLIKEKRETATLKCYPIPRHDTVYWYQQGPGQDPQFLISFYEKMQSDKGSIPDRFSAQQFSDYHSELNMSSLELGDSALYFCASSLGDEGRETQYFGPGTRLLVL.

This rearrangement joins TRBV18 to TRBJ1-2; 9 nucleotides align to TRBD1. Germline-derived CDR1 and CDR2 are KGHSH and LQKENI. The CDR3 spans 16 residues. V lost 5 bases to trimming and J lost 4 bases; unmatched junction nucleotides: 11. DNA for the CDR3: TGTGCCAGCTCAAGGGGTAGGACAGGGGATCCCTATGGCTACACCTTC. It yields the protein CASSRGRTGDPYGYTF.

The J gene is TRBJ2-7, the V gene TRBV5-6; D uncertain. V shed 0 bases and J shed 6 bases, with 7 bases lying between them. The length of the CDR3 is 12 residues. Germline loops: CDR1 SGHDT, CDR2 YYEEEE. The CDR3 loop is CASSLALGEQYF. The CDR3 DNA reads TGTGCCAGCAGCTTGGCTCTTGGCGAGCAGTACTTC.

The CDR3 reads CASVRGQGGNSPLHF. The CDR3 coding sequence is TGTGCCAGCGTCAGAGGACAGGGGGGGAATTCACCCCTCCACTTT. The chain recombines TRBV2 with TRBJ1-6; TRBD1 agrees at 10 bases. The CDR3 contains 15 residues. CDR1 is SNHLY and CDR2 is FYNNEI in the germline V gene. The V and J ends lost 8 bases and 7 bases, in that order; junction bases with no gene match: 8.

The chain joins TRBV6-4 to TRBJ1-2; D is unclear. Germline CDR1 reads MRHNA; CDR2 reads SNTAGT. V was cut by 3 bases and J by 4 bases, with 9 bases left in between. This CDR3 is 13 amino acids long. CDR3 nucleotide sequence: TGTGCCAGCAGTGAAGACGGAACCTATGGCTACACCTTC. It yields the protein CASSEDGTYGYTF.

This clone was seen a single time. This chain links TRBV5-1 with TRBJ2-7; 11 bases align to TRBD2. CDR1 is SGHRS, CDR2 YFSETQ, per germline. V was pared by 7 bases and J by 5 bases, with 8 bases of the junction left unmatched. The CDR3 length is 14 residues. The CDR3 sequence: CASSLLGLADEQYF. In DNA form, the CDR3 reads TGCGCCAGCTCCTTACTGGGACTAGCGGACGAGCAGTACTTC. The complete variable domain, with remaining parts taken from reference TRBV5-1 and TRBJ2-7, reads KAGVTQTPRYLIKTRGQQVTLSCSPISGHRSVSWYQQTPGQGLQFLFEYFSETQRNKGNFPGRFSGRQFSNSRSEMNVSTLELGDSALYLCASSLLGLADEQYFGPGTRLTVT.

This chain connects TRBV11-3 to TRBJ2-2; TRBD1 matches at 10 bases. Germline trimming cut 5 bases from V and 4 bases from J; bases unmatched to any gene: 7. CDR1 and CDR2 (germline): SGHNT, YENEEA. CDR3 length equals 16 residues. CDR3 amino acids: CASSPRTGGGTGELFF. CDR3 bases: TGTGCCAGCAGCCCGCGGACAGGGGGGGGCACCGGGGAGCTGTTTTTT. Drawing the rest from reference TRBV11-3 and TRBJ2-2, the complete variable domain is EAGVVQSPRYKIIEKKQPVAFWCNPISGHNTLYWYLQNLGQGPELLIRYENEEAVDDSQLPKDRFSAERLKGVDSTLKIQPAELGDSAVYLCASSPRTGGGTGELFFGEGSRLTVL.

The chain joins TRBV7-3 to TRBJ2-5, with TRBD2 identical over 9 bases. The germline V gene encodes CDR1 SGHTA and CDR2 FQGTGA. CDR3 size: 16 residues. The J segment lost 7 bases and the V segment lost 1 base, leaving 10 bases of the junction unmatched. The CDR3 DNA follows: TGTGCCAGCAGCTTAAGTAGCGGGGGAGCTGTGGCGACCCAGTACTTC. Translating it yields CASSLSSGGAVATQYF.

CDR3 amino acids: CASSGGIGGYEQYF. The CDR3 coding sequence is TGTGCCAGCAGCGGAGGGATAGGGGGGTACGAGCAGTACTTC. The chain is built from TRBV9 and TRBJ2-7, with D perhaps given as TRBD1 or TRBD2 (6 bases each). The germline V gene has CDR1 SGDLS and CDR2 YYNGEE. CDR3 length: 14 residues. V was trimmed by 3 bases and J by 4 bases, leaving 14 bases between them.

The chain has TRBV29-1 and TRBJ2-1, with 13 bases that match TRBD2. Germline CDR1 SQVTM, CDR2 ANQGSEA. With 7 bases clipped from V and 6 bases from J, the junction kept 3 bases outside the gene matches. The CDR3 extends over 13 amino acids. Written as DNA, the CDR3 is TGCAGCGCCGGACTAGCGGGGGTCAATGAGCAGTTCTTC. Amino acid sequence: CSAGLAGVNEQFF.

J is TRBJ2-1 and V is TRBV11-2, with TRBD2 matching over 12 bases. The CDR3 runs to 17 residues. V dropped 2 bases and J dropped 6; count of bases not matched to a gene: 8. From germline, CDR1 is SGHAT and CDR2 FQNNGV. CDR3 in DNA: TGTGCCAGCAGCTTATCGCTAGCGGGGGGGCCTACCAATGAGCAGTTCTTC. Translation: CASSLSLAGGPTNEQFF.

The J gene is TRBJ1-2, the V gene TRBV9; D uncertain. The germline V gene encodes CDR1 SGDLS and CDR2 YYNGEE. Trimming removed 0 bases at V and 7 bases at J, with 10 bases between. The CDR3 totals 13 residues. CDR3 nucleotides: TGTGCCAGCAGCGTAGTTTCCGGTGCTGGCTACACCTTC. Translated: CASSVVSGAGYTF. The whole variable domain, filled in from reference TRBV9 and TRBJ1-2, reads DSGVTQTPKHLITATGQRVTLRCSPRSGDLSVYWYQQSLDQGLQFLIQYYNGEERAKGNILERFSAQQFPDLHSELNLSSLELGDSALYFCASSVVSGAGYTFGSGTRLTVV.

The genes are TRBV11-2 and TRBJ2-7; D remains ambiguous. Germline V gene data show CDR1 as SGHAT and CDR2 as FQNNGV. The CDR3 runs 14 residues. Trimming took off 3 bases at V and 2 bases at J, with 11 bases between the two ends. The CDR3 bases are TGTGCCAGCAGCTTCCCCCAGGCGGCCTACGAGCAGTACTTC. It is translated as CASSFPQAAYEQYF.

The J gene is TRBJ2-1, the V gene TRBV11-2; D ambiguous. The CDR3 is 14 amino acids. CDR1 and CDR2 (germline): SGHAT, FQNNGV. The V end was cut by 3 bases, the J end by 6 bases, with 12 bases between. CDR3 residues: CASSFSGFGNEQFF. The CDR3 nucleotides are TGTGCCAGCAGCTTTTCTGGTTTCGGCAATGAGCAGTTCTTC.